Listed here are 28 T cell receptor beta chains from one sample, sequenced in a study of early T cells in non-severe SARS-CoV-2 infection. TCRdb reanalysed the 5' RACE reads using MiXCR and keeps one entry per CDR3 protein. The sample contains tens of thousands of distinct CDR3 sequences, around 12% of which appear only once. The sequenced sample was whole blood, obtained at baseline. The receptor source for this set is an adult who was a healthcare worker with PCR-confirmed SARS-CoV-2 infection or an uninfected control (not recorded which). The donor label of this sample is uncertain.

This clonotype came up many times. The chain joins TRBV4-2 to TRBJ2-3; no clear D gene. The CDR3 extends over 17 amino acids. Per the germline V gene, CDR1 is LGHNA and CDR2 is YNFKEQ. Trimming cost V 0 bases and J 1 base, with 14 bases left between them. The CDR3 DNA is TGTGCCAGCAGCCAAGATGATCGGGCAGCGCGCACAGATACGCAGTATTTT. The encoded protein is CASSQDDRAARTDTQYF.

The chain carries TRBV12-3 or TRBV12-4 and TRBJ2-3; D gene unclear. V shed 3 bases and J shed 2 bases, with 9 bases lying between them. The CDR3 length is 14 residues. The CDR3 protein is CASSLIEYTDTQYF. CDR3 DNA sequence: TGTGCCAGCAGTTTGATCGAGTACACAGATACGCAGTATTTT.

By sample share, this clonotype is medium-sized. The chain carries TRBV6-1 and TRBJ2-1, with 10 bases that match TRBD2. This CDR3 comprises 17 residues. Unmatched junction bases numbered 12, after V lost 3 bases and J lost 7 bases. CDR1 and CDR2 (germline): MNHNS, SASEGT. The CDR3 reads CASSDGRTSGKYNEQFF. The CDR3, as DNA: TGTGCCAGCAGTGATGGCCGTACTAGCGGGAAATATAATGAGCAGTTCTTC.

The V call is TRBV9, the J call TRBJ1-5; D possibly corresponds to TRBD1 (5 bases). This CDR3 comprises 16 residues. CDR1 is SGDLS, CDR2 YYNGEE, per germline. The V end was cut by 4 bases, the J end by 5 bases, with 19 bases between. The CDR3 bases are TGTGCCAGCAGCTTACCACGGCAGGGACGACATCAGCCCCAGCATTTT. Protein sequence: CASSLPRQGRHQPQHF.

The rearrangement links TRBV27 to TRBJ2-3; possibly TRBD2 for D (7 bases). Germline CDR1 MNHEY, CDR2 SMNVEV (reference sequence). The V end was cut by 3 bases, the J end by 4 bases, with 14 bases between. This CDR3 comprises 15 residues. The CDR3 coding sequence is TGTGCCAGCAGTTTTTATCGCGGGGGCGCAGATACGCAGTATTTT. This translates into CASSFYRGGADTQYF.

This clonotype showed up just a few times. The chain has TRBV3-1 and TRBJ2-7, with unresolved D. Germline V gene lookup returns CDR1 LGHDT and CDR2 YNNKEL (reference sequence). Trimming cost V 4 bases and J 0 bases, with 10 bases left between them. The CDR3 totals 14 residues. CDR3 nucleotide sequence: TGTGCCAGCAGCCTGCGACCCAACTCCTACGAGCAGTACTTC. It translates to CASSLRPNSYEQYF.

This sequence joins TRBV12-5 and TRBJ2-5, with D hard to call. Germline V lookup: CDR1 LGHNT, CDR2 FRNRAP. The V end lost 6 bases, the J end lost 6 bases, and 14 bases lay between the germline ends. There are 13 residues in the CDR3. CDR3 in amino acids: CASGYPLGQTQYF. The DNA for the CDR3 is TGTGCTAGTGGCTACCCACTCGGGCAGACCCAGTACTTC.

This clonotype was detected many times. The chain is built from TRBV2 and TRBJ2-7, with 7 positions matching TRBD1. Unmatched junction bases numbered 3, after V lost 8 bases and J lost 2 bases. Looked up from germline, CDR1 is SNHLY and CDR2 is FYNNEI. The CDR3 runs 12 residues. The DNA of the CDR3 is TGTGCCAGCGGGGACAGACCCTACGAGCAGTACTTC. Translated, it gives CASGDRPYEQYF.

The V gene is TRBV29-1, the J gene TRBJ1-1, with D possibly being TRBD1 (5 bases). This CDR3 has 13 residues. V lost 5 bases, J lost 2 bases, and 12 bases lay in between. CDR1 and CDR2 (germline): SQVTM, ANQGSEA. CDR3: CSVRGSPNTEAFF. The CDR3 nucleotides are TGCAGCGTTCGGGGCTCCCCAAACACTGAAGCTTTCTTT.

This clonotype was counted ten times or more. This sequence joins TRBV2 and TRBJ2-7, with 8 bases lining up with TRBD1. Germline values: CDR1 SNHLY, CDR2 FYNNEI. The length of the CDR3 is 13 residues. The junction had 5 bases not matched to a gene; V was cut back by 8 bases and J by 2 bases. CDR3 residues: CASRGTGPYEQYF. CDR3 nucleotide sequence: TGTGCCAGCCGAGGGACAGGACCCTACGAGCAGTACTTC.

This clonotype was recorded many times. The chain joins TRBV7-6 to TRBJ1-1; D is ambiguous. This CDR3 is 14 amino acids long. V was pared by 1 base and J by 5 bases, with 11 bases between. In germline, CDR1 is SGHVS, CDR2 FNYEAQ. CDR3 residues: CASSLDPERTEAFF. The CDR3 DNA reads as TGTGCCAGCAGCTTAGACCCCGAGCGGACTGAAGCTTTCTTT.

The V gene is TRBV6-6, the J gene TRBJ1-2; 10 nucleotides line up with TRBD1. Germline V CDR1 and CDR2: MNHNY, SVGAGI (reference sequence). With V trimmed by 2 bases and J by 7 bases, 10 bases remained unmatched. CDR3 length equals 16 residues. As DNA, the CDR3 is TGTGCCAGCAGTTACCCTGGGGACAGGGGAAGAAGTGGCTACACCTTC. It translates to CASSYPGDRGRSGYTF.

The J gene is TRBJ1-2, the V gene TRBV5-1; no clear D gene. There are 14 residues in the CDR3. Trimming shortened V by 7 bases and J by 7 bases, and 20 bases separated the two germline ends. CDR1 SGHRS and CDR2 YFSETQ come from the germline V gene. This chain's CDR3 is CASGMTAGSGGYTF. The CDR3 DNA sequence: TGCGCCAGCGGCATGACGGCGGGAAGCGGTGGCTACACCTTC. The variable domain in full, completed from reference TRBV5-1 and TRBJ1-2, reads KAGVTQTPRYLIKTRGQQVTLSCSPISGHRSVSWYQQTPGQGLQFLFEYFSETQRNKGNFPGRFSGRQFSNSRSEMNVSTLELGDSALYLCASGMTAGSGGYTFGSGTRLTVV.

This chain links TRBV6-6 with TRBJ1-1, with D possibly matching TRBD1 (6 bases). Trimming removed 7 bases from V and 3 bases from J, with 15 bases in between. The CDR3 is 14 residues long. The germline CDR1 and CDR2 sequences are MNHNY and SVGAGI (reference sequence). The DNA of the CDR3 is TGTGCCAGCAACGGAAGGACAGAACACACTGAAGCTTTCTTT. Translation: CASNGRTEHTEAFF.

This clonotype came up a few times. The chain couples TRBV14 to TRBJ1-1; D remains ambiguous. Germline-derived CDR1 and CDR2 are SGHDN and FVKESK. The CDR3 has 13 residues. V lost 1 base and J 10 bases, leaving 13 bases between the germline ends. The CDR3 reads CASSQVDTLRAFF. The DNA of the CDR3 is TGTGCCAGCAGCCAAGTCGACACTCTGAGAGCTTTCTTT.

This clonotype turned up a few times. The J gene is TRBJ2-1, the V gene TRBV2; possible D gene TRBD1, 5 bases. The V and J ends lost 0 bases and 4 bases respectively, with 13 bases between them. This CDR3 spans 16 amino acids. Germline CDR1 SNHLY, CDR2 FYNNEI. CDR3 sequence (DNA): TGTGCCAGCAGTGAAGCTTCCAGGGCAGGGTACAATGAGCAGTTCTTC. Its translation is CASSEASRAGYNEQFF.

The chain recombines TRBV4-3 with TRBJ2-1, with 10 bases lining up with TRBD2. The CDR3 loop spans 17 amino acids. J was trimmed by 4 bases and V by 0 bases; bases with no gene match: 6. Germline V gives CDR1 LGHNA, CDR2 YSLEER. This CDR3 is CASSQDLLAGVYNEQFF. The DNA for the CDR3 is TGCGCCAGCAGCCAAGATCTCCTAGCGGGGGTGTACAATGAGCAGTTCTTC.

There are many counts of this clonotype. The rearrangement uses TRBV12-3 or TRBV12-4 and TRBJ2-2; TRBD2 agrees at 12 bases. With V trimmed by 7 bases and J by 7 bases, 10 bases remained unmatched. The CDR3 consists of 16 residues. The CDR3 region has the DNA TGTGCCAGCACCTATCTAGCGGGAGGGCCTGGCGGGGAGCTGTTTTTT. It codes for CASTYLAGGPGGELFF.

The chain joins TRBV6-6 to TRBJ1-3, with a tentative D call TRBD1 (6 bases). There are 15 residues in the CDR3. Germline V CDR1 and CDR2: MNHNY, SVGAGI (reference sequence). V gave up 0 bases and J gave up 9 bases, with 15 bases separating them. The CDR3 sequence is CASSYSDRGFPTIYF. The CDR3 region has the DNA TGTGCCAGCAGTTACTCGGACAGAGGATTCCCCACCATATATTTT.

This clonotype occurred many times. The chain uses TRBV5-1 and TRBJ1-4, with TRBD1 as a possible D gene (5 bases). Trimming removed 0 bases from V and 8 bases from J, with 14 bases in between. The length of the CDR3 is 15 residues. The germline CDR1 and CDR2 sequences are SGHRS and YFSETQ. CDR3 DNA sequence: TGCGCCAGCAGCTTGGATCAGGGAGCAAAGGAAAAACTGTTTTTT. Residues: CASSLDQGAKEKLFF.

This clonotype came up a few times. The chain joins TRBV18 to TRBJ2-5, with TRBD1 as a possible D gene (5 bases). Looked up from germline, CDR1 is KGHSH and CDR2 is LQKENI. Trimming removed 4 bases at V and 1 base at J, with 7 bases between. The CDR3 spans 13 residues. CDR3 sequence (DNA): TGTGCCAGCTCACGGGGCCTCCAAGAGACCCAGTACTTC. Protein product: CASSRGLQETQYF.

The genes are TRBV29-1 and TRBJ2-2; the match to TRBD2 covers 7 bases. Germline V CDR1 and CDR2: SQVTM, ANQGSEA. After removal of 7 bases from V and 5 bases from J, the junction contained 10 bases not matched to a gene. CDR3 length equals 14 residues. CDR3 amino acids: CSARERDDTGELFF. Here the CDR3 DNA reads TGCAGCGCAAGAGAGCGGGACGATACCGGGGAGCTGTTTTTT.

This clonotype was seen more than once but under ten times. The chain couples TRBV5-6 to TRBJ1-4; D might be TRBD1 (6 bases). Germline V lookup: CDR1 SGHDT, CDR2 YYEEEE. The CDR3 loop spans 14 amino acids. The germline V and J ends were trimmed by 2 bases and 8 bases, with 13 bases remaining between them. The CDR3 loop reads CASSLQGLGEKLFF. As DNA, the CDR3 is TGTGCCAGCAGCTTACAGGGCTTGGGGGAAAAACTGTTTTTT.

V gene TRBV5-1 combines with J gene TRBJ1-1; possible D gene TRBD1, 5 bases. The CDR3 has 14 residues. With 4 bases removed from V and 3 bases from J, the gap between germline ends came to 13 bases. Germline CDR1 and CDR2: SGHRS and YFSETQ. CDR3: CASSVATDHTEAFF. The CDR3 bases are TGCGCCAGCAGCGTCGCGACAGATCACACTGAAGCTTTCTTT.

The chain recombines TRBV12-3 or TRBV12-4 with TRBJ1-4; D ambiguous. Trimming cost V 6 bases and J 8 bases, with 10 bases left between them. There are 12 residues in the CDR3. The CDR3 reads CASSPGPEKLFF. The CDR3 bases are TGTGCCAGCAGCCCCGGGCCCGAAAAACTGTTTTTT.

Ten or more counts support this clonotype. The chain uses TRBV6-2 or TRBV6-3 and TRBJ2-5; D ambiguous. V shed 7 bases and J shed 3 bases, with 3 bases lying between them. Germline CDR1 and CDR2: MNHEY and SVGEGT. The CDR3 is 10 amino acids. The CDR3 region is CASIEETQYF. The CDR3 nucleotides are TGTGCCAGCATCGAAGAGACCCAGTACTTC.

This clonotype appeared a few times. V usage is TRBV6-5 and J usage is TRBJ1-1, with a tentative D call TRBD1 (6 bases). Germline V CDR1 and CDR2: MNHEY, SVGAGI. CDR3 length: 13 amino acids. With 5 bases removed from V and 0 bases from J, the gap between germline ends came to 7 bases. The CDR3 bases are TGTGCCAGCAGTCGACAGGTGAACACTGAAGCTTTCTTT. Residues: CASSRQVNTEAFF.

The V gene is TRBV29-1, the J gene TRBJ1-5; weak D call: TRBD1 (5 bases). Trimming took 6 bases from V and 11 from J, leaving 17 bases between them. The CDR3 covers 12 residues. Germline V gene sequence: CDR1 SQVTM, CDR2 ANQGSEA. The CDR3 bases are TGCAGCGTCGGAACAGGTGTAGGGGCCCAGCATTTT. This encodes CSVGTGVGAQHF.